Listed here are 16 T cell receptor beta chains from one sample, sequenced in a study of cytomegalovirus exposure and HLA in healthy donors. The PCR ran on 60 Vbeta and 13 Jbeta primers. Libraries were prepared by immunoSEQ multiplex PCR; TCRdb keeps only in-frame clonotypes and omits some of them. The table records about 50,000 clones, roughly 80% of them present only once. Sequencing was carried out using PBMCs. All receptors derive from a woman in her 40s in good health and CMV-seropositive.

This clone was seen a handful of times. The chain employs TRBV28 and TRBJ1-5; D not certain. Germline loops: CDR1 MDHEN, CDR2 SYDVKM. The germline V and J ends were trimmed by 7 bases and 3 bases, with 13 bases remaining between them. The CDR3 is 14 amino acids. The CDR3 bases are TGTGCCAGCAAACTAGCCCTGGCCAATCAGCCCCAGCATTTT. This sequence encodes CASKLALANQPQHF.

This clone was seen only a few times. This chain links TRBV25-1 with TRBJ1-2; 8 bases align to TRBD1. The CDR3 is made up of 13 amino acids. J lost 2 bases, V lost 6 bases, and 2 bases had no gene match. Germline CDR1 and CDR2: MGHDK and SYGVNS. The chain's CDR3 is CASRDRVNYGYTF. The CDR3 region has the DNA TGTGCCAGCAGGGACAGGGTCAACTATGGCTACACCTTC.

J is TRBJ2-1 and V is TRBV11-2; TRBD2 aligns across 7 bases. The length of the CDR3 is 18 residues. V lost 0 bases and J lost 6; bases outside the gene matches: 14. Looked up from germline, CDR1 is SGHAT and CDR2 is FQNNGV. The DNA for the CDR3 is TGTGCCAGCAGCTTAGAGCTCCGGGGAGCGGGGACTCCCAATGAGCAGTTCTTC. Protein product: CASSLELRGAGTPNEQFF. The whole variable domain, filled in from reference TRBV11-2 and TRBJ2-1, reads EAGVAQSPRYKIIEKRQSVAFWCNPISGHATLYWYQQILGQGPKLLIQFQNNGVVDDSQLPKDRFSAERLKGVDSTLKIQPAKLEDSAVYLCASSLELRGAGTPNEQFFGPGTRLTVL.

The chain is built from TRBV2 and TRBJ2-7; D remains unclear. V gave up 8 bases and J gave up 3 bases, with 8 bases separating them. CDR1 is SNHLY, CDR2 FYNNEI, per germline. The CDR3 is made up of 11 amino acids. CDR3 amino acids: CASEEVYEQYF. The CDR3 region has the DNA TGTGCCAGCGAGGAAGTCTACGAGCAGTACTTC.

This clone has only a few counts. The rearrangement uses TRBV10-3 and TRBJ1-2, with no clear D. The germline CDR1 and CDR2 sequences are ENHRY and SYGVKD. Trimming shortened V by 3 bases and J by 3 bases, and 11 bases separated the two germline ends. CDR3 length equals 14 residues. CDR3 loop: CAISESGRDYGYTF. CDR3 DNA sequence: TGTGCCATCAGTGAATCGGGTCGGGACTATGGCTACACCTTC.

The chain is built from TRBV7-9 and TRBJ1-1, with D perhaps TRBD1 (6 bases). The CDR3 is made up of 13 amino acids. CDR1 and CDR2 (germline): SEHNR, FQNEAQ (reference sequence). V lost 0 bases and J lost 8, with 10 bases in between. CDR3 protein: CASSLAGGQEAFF. As DNA, the CDR3 is TGTGCCAGCAGCTTAGCTGGGGGACAAGAAGCTTTCTTT.

V usage is TRBV11-2 and J usage is TRBJ2-7; D not resolved. The V end was cut by 0 bases, the J end by 0 bases, with 9 bases between. In germline, CDR1 is SGHAT, CDR2 FQNNGV. The CDR3 is made up of 15 amino acids. The CDR3 reads CASSLEGSNSYEQYF. The DNA of the CDR3 is TGTGCCAGCAGCTTAGAGGGCAGTAACTCCTACGAGCAGTACTTC.

The rearrangement links TRBV30 to TRBJ1-2; 9 positions match TRBD1. Germline lookup yields CDR1 GTSNPN and CDR2 SVGIG (reference sequence). V lost 1 base, J lost 10 bases, and 7 bases stayed unmatched. The CDR3 is 13 amino acids. DNA for the CDR3: TGTGCCTGGAGTGGACAGGGGGTAGGTCCCTACACCTTC. It encodes CAWSGQGVGPYTF.

This clone was recorded once. The gene calls are TRBV7-8 and TRBJ1-6, with D perhaps TRBD1 (6 bases). The CDR3 extends over 16 amino acids. The germline gives CDR1 SGHVS, CDR2 FQNEAQ. Trimming shortened V by 2 bases and J by 10 bases, and 18 bases separated the two germline ends. The CDR3 nucleotides read TGTGCCAGCAGCTTATGGGCAGGGGTTAGTGCGTCACCCCTCCACTTT. It codes for CASSLWAGVSASPLHF.

This clone was counted a few times. The rearrangement joins TRBV6-6 to TRBJ1-2; maybe TRBD1 (6 bases). This CDR3 is 15 amino acids long. V dropped 5 bases and J dropped 5 bases, with 18 bases sitting between them. Germline lookup yields CDR1 MNHNY and CDR2 SVGAGI (reference sequence). CDR3 nucleotides: TGTGCCAGCAGTAGCCGGGACACCGGGTTTTATGGCTACACCTTC. As protein: CASSSRDTGFYGYTF.

This clone was counted only a few times. The chain couples TRBV7-2 to TRBJ2-2; D is unclear. Trimming removed 4 bases from V and 9 bases from J, with 9 bases in between. This CDR3 spans 12 amino acids. Per the germline V gene, CDR1 is SGHTA and CDR2 is FQGNSA. Here the CDR3 reads CASSSSYWELFF. The CDR3 DNA reads TGTGCCAGCAGCTCGTCCTACTGGGAGCTGTTTTTT.

This clone was detected only a few times. V gene TRBV5-4 combines with J gene TRBJ2-5, with TRBD1 identical over 7 bases. The germline gives CDR1 SGHNT, CDR2 YYREEE (reference sequence). This CDR3 spans 15 amino acids. Trimming removed 4 bases from V and 5 bases from J; junction bases left unmatched: 11. Here the CDR3 reads CASSNPGTVDETQYF. Written as DNA, the CDR3 is TGTGCCAGCAGCAACCCCGGGACAGTGGACGAGACCCAGTACTTC.

The table lists this clone with a few counts. The chain links TRBV30 to TRBJ1-1; TRBD1 might be the D (6 bases). Germline assignment: CDR1 GTSNPN and CDR2 SVGIG (reference sequence). The CDR3 loop spans 13 amino acids. Between the trimmed V and J ends, which lost 4 bases and 1 base, there was a span of 10 bases. The CDR3 here is CAWNTQGNTEAFF. The CDR3 DNA is TGTGCCTGGAATACACAGGGGAACACTGAAGCTTTCTTT.

The chain has TRBV28 and TRBJ2-7; 8 bases are shared with TRBD1. V was clipped by 5 bases and J by 6 bases; unmatched bases: 9. CDR1 and CDR2 (germline): MDHEN, SYDVKM. The CDR3 extends over 14 amino acids. This CDR3 is CASSPQGARGEQYF. The CDR3 DNA reads TGTGCCAGCAGTCCCCAGGGGGCCAGGGGCGAGCAGTACTTC.

V usage is TRBV19 and J usage is TRBJ2-7; tentatively, D is TRBD2 (6 bases). This CDR3 is 15 amino acids long. In germline, CDR1 is LNHDA, CDR2 SQIVND (reference sequence). Trimming pared 4 bases from V and 7 bases from J, leaving 20 bases between. The CDR3, as DNA: TGTGCCAGTAGTACCCCCCGCGGCAGGAGGGAGGAGCAGTACTTC. It yields the protein CASSTPRGRREEQYF.

The rearrangement joins TRBV7-2 to TRBJ2-7; TRBD1 matches 9 bases. V was clipped by 1 base and J by 5 bases; unmatched bases: 6. CDR3 length equals 15 residues. Germline assignment: CDR1 SGHTA and CDR2 FQGNSA. CDR3 bases: TGTGCCAGCAGCTTAGTAGGGACAGGGATCCACGAGCAGTACTTC. It specifies CASSLVGTGIHEQYF.